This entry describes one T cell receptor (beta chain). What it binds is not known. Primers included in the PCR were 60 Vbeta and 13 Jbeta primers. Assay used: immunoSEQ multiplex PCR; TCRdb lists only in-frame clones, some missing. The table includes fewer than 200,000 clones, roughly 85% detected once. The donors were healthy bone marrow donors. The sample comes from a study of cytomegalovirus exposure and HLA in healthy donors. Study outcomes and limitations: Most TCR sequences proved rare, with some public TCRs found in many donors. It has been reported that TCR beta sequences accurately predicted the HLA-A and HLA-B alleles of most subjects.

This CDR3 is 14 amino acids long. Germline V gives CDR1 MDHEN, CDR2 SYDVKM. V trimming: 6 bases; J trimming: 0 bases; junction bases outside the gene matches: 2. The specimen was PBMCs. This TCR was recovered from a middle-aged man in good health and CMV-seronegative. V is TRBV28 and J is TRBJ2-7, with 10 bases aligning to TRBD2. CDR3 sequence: CASSPSGSSYEQYF. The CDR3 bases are TGTGCCAGCAGCCCTAGCGGGAGCTCCTACGAGCAGTACTTC.